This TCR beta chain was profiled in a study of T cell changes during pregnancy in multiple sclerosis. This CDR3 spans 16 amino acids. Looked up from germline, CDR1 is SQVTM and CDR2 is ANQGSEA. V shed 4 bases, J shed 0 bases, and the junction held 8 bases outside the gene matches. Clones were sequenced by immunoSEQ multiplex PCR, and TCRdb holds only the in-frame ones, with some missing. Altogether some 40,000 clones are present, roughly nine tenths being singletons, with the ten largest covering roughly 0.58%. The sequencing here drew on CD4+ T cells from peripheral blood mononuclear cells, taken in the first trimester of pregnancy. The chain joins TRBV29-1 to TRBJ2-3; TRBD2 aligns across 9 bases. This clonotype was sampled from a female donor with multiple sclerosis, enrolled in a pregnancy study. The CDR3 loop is CSVVVSGRASTDTQYF. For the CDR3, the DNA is TGCAGCGTTGTGGTTAGCGGGAGAGCTAGCACAGATACGCAGTATTTT.